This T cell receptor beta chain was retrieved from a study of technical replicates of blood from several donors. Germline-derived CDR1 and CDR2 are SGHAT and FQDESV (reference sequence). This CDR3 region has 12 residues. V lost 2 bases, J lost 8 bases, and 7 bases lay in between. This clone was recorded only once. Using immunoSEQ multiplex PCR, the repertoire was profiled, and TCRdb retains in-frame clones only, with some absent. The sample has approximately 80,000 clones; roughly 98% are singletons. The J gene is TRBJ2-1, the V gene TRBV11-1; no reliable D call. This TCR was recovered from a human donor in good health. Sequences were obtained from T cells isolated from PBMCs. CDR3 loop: CASSLSLHEQFF. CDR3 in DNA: TGTGCCAGCAGCTTAAGCCTCCATGAGCAGTTCTTC.